The 8 T cell receptor beta chains listed next were all sequenced from one sample in a study of shared clonotypes between healthy human individuals. Some clones are missing from TCRdb's copy, which holds only in-frame ones; the method was immunoSEQ multiplex PCR. The sample lists approximately 2.4 million clones, under 97% occurring once. The material sequenced was naive CD4+ T cells sorted from blood. Documented subset: CD45RA+ positively selected. The receptors come from a man aged 18 to 35 in good health.

The V gene is TRBV6-5, the J gene TRBJ2-7, with TRBD2 matching over 7 bases. CDR3 length equals 15 residues. V was pared by 8 bases and J by 4 bases, with 14 bases of the junction left unmatched. From germline, CDR1 is MNHEY and CDR2 SVGAGI. The CDR3: CASGNEGLTMYEQYF. CDR3 coding DNA: TGTGCCAGCGGCAATGAGGGACTAACTATGTACGAGCAGTACTTC.

The chain carries TRBV7-9 and TRBJ1-3; no clear D gene. The CDR3 runs 15 residues. Per germline, CDR1 SEHNR and CDR2 FQNEAQ (reference sequence). V was trimmed by 3 bases and J by 0 bases, leaving 9 bases between them. Here the CDR3 reads CASSFVGDSGNTIYF. The CDR3 region has the DNA TGTGCCAGCAGCTTCGTTGGGGACTCTGGAAACACCATATATTTT.

This chain connects TRBV4-2 to TRBJ1-5; D unresolved. Germline CDR1 reads LGHNA; CDR2 reads YNFKEQ. The V and J ends lost 0 bases and 0 bases respectively, with 6 bases between them. This CDR3 is 15 amino acids long. The CDR3 is CASSQDPFSNQPQHF. The CDR3 DNA follows: TGTGCCAGCAGCCAAGACCCATTTAGCAATCAGCCCCAGCATTTT.

The gene calls are TRBV2 and TRBJ2-5; D remains ambiguous. Between the trimmed V and J ends, which lost 1 base and 1 base, there was a span of 13 bases. CDR1 SNHLY and CDR2 FYNNEI come from the germline V gene. This CDR3 has 16 residues. Written as DNA, the CDR3 is TGTGCCAGCAGTGAAGAACGGGTCAGGCCCCAAGAGACCCAGTACTTC. This codes for CASSEERVRPQETQYF.

This chain joins TRBV19 and TRBJ1-1, with D uncertain. Germline V gene data show CDR1 as LNHDA and CDR2 as SQIVND (reference sequence). Trimming removed 2 bases at V and 7 bases at J, with 11 bases between. The length of the CDR3 is 13 residues. The CDR3 reads CASSIQGQNEAFF. The CDR3 nucleotides read TGTGCCAGTAGTATACAAGGGCAAAATGAAGCTTTCTTT.

This clone was recorded once. Other DNA sequences in this sample translate to the same CDR3. The V and J genes are TRBV7-8 and TRBJ1-1, with D possibly matching TRBD1 (6 bases). This CDR3 region has 13 residues. Germline CDR1 is SGHVS and CDR2 is FQNEAQ. Deletions cut 5 bases from V and 4 bases from J, with 11 bases between. The CDR3 DNA reads as TGTGCCAGCAGCCAGGGAGGGGGCACTGAAGCTTTCTTT. The encoded protein is CASSQGGGTEAFF. Variable domain in full (rest from reference TRBV7-8 and TRBJ1-1): GAGVSQSPRYKVAKRGQDVALRCDPISGHVSLFWYQQALGQGPEFLTYFQNEAQLDKSGLPSDRFFAERPEGSVSTLKIQRTQQEDSAVYLCASSQGGGTEAFFGQGTRLTVV.

The chain is built from TRBV5-1 and TRBJ2-2; weak D call: TRBD2 (7 bases). CDR3 length: 16 residues. Germline values: CDR1 SGHRS, CDR2 YFSETQ. Trimming stripped 4 bases from V and 4 bases from J, with 17 bases between. Written as DNA, the CDR3 is TGCGCCAGCAGCCCTCTGGGGGCGGGAGCCACCGGGGAGCTGTTTTTT. It yields the protein CASSPLGAGATGELFF.

The chain employs TRBV7-2 and TRBJ2-1, with D possibly being TRBD1 (5 bases). This CDR3 is built from 15 residues. The V gene's germline CDR1 is SGHTA and CDR2 FQGNSA. Trimming took off 4 bases at V and 4 bases at J, with 14 bases between the two ends. This CDR3 reads CASSYLQGTYNEQFF. The CDR3 DNA follows: TGTGCCAGCAGCTACCTTCAGGGAACGTACAATGAGCAGTTCTTC.